This T cell receptor (beta chain) is drawn from a study of T cells in Graves' hyperthyroidism and ophthalmopathy. Study in general: Blood from the periphery was taken at initial diagnosis, before any treatment. Study results and limitations: Blood held most thyroid clonotypes expanded above 0.001 frequency. Before onset, ophthalmopathy was predicted by the model a median approximately 6.6 months earlier.

A few counts support this clonotype. Its antigen is unknown. This CDR3 spans 12 amino acids. Germline lookup yields CDR1 SEHNR and CDR2 FQNEAQ (reference sequence). The ends lost 8 bases at V and 8 bases at J; junction bases unmatched: 3. Using more than 7.5 ml of fresh peripheral blood, PBMCs were prepared. TCR beta CDR3 regions were amplified from RNA. TCR CDR3 regions were first amplified by RT-PCR with HTBI primers. TCRdb re-called the multiplex PCR reads with MiXCR, one entry per CDR3 protein. This sample has 650,000 to 700,000 distinct CDR3 sequences, with roughly 17% found just once. The sample was blood. The rearrangement links TRBV7-9 to TRBJ2-1; TRBD2 matches at 10 bases. This sequence was found in a middle-aged man with Graves' hyperthyroidism. CDR3 in DNA: TGTGCCAGCGCTAGCGGGAGTCATGAGCAGTTCTTC. Translating it yields CASASGSHEQFF.